These 19 T cell receptor beta chains originate from one sample sequenced in a study of cytomegalovirus exposure and HLA in healthy donors. 13 Jbeta primers and 60 Vbeta primers were used for the PCR. The assay was immunoSEQ multiplex PCR, and TCRdb's table has in-frame clones only and misses some. The sample carries some 120,000 clones, roughly three quarters recorded once. The material sequenced was PBMCs. The receptors shown here come from a man aged 18 to 35 in good health and CMV-seronegative.

The chain combines TRBV6-6 with TRBJ1-5; unclear D gene. This CDR3 comprises 16 residues. V was pared by 2 bases and J by 0 bases, with 11 bases between. Germline V gives CDR1 MNHNY, CDR2 SVGAGI (reference sequence). The CDR3 loop reads CASSYIEEYSNQPQHF. The CDR3, as DNA: TGTGCCAGCAGTTACATCGAAGAGTATAGCAATCAGCCCCAGCATTTT.

This clone occurred a few times. CDR3 loop: CASSQGAGQDTEAFF. CDR3 coding DNA: TGCGCCAGCAGCCAAGGAGCAGGGCAGGACACTGAAGCTTTCTTT. This rearrangement joins TRBV4-3 to TRBJ1-1; tentatively, D is TRBD1 (5 bases). V dropped 1 base and J dropped 3 bases, with 12 bases sitting between them. The CDR3 extends over 15 amino acids. CDR1 is LGHNA, CDR2 YSLEER, per germline.

The genes are TRBV15 and TRBJ2-5; the D gene is possibly TRBD1 (6 bases). Judging by the DNA end, TRBJ2-7 fits better; the J call may be wrong. This CDR3 contains 15 residues. Germline V gene lookup returns CDR1 LNHNV and CDR2 YYDKDF (reference sequence). This CDR3 reads CATRNHRVVSSEQYF. As DNA, the CDR3 is TGTGCCACCCGCAATCACAGGGTCGTTTCCAGCGAGCAGTACTTC.

This rearrangement joins TRBV7-3 to TRBJ2-5; D possibly corresponds to TRBD2 (5 bases). The CDR3 contains 14 residues. With 2 bases removed from V and 7 bases from J, the gap between germline ends came to 14 bases. Germline CDR1 SGHTA, CDR2 FQGTGA. CDR3 sequence reads: CASSLQAERGTQYF. As DNA, the CDR3 is TGTGCCAGCAGCTTACAGGCAGAACGGGGGACCCAGTACTTC.

The V gene is TRBV5-1, the J gene TRBJ2-1, with 9 bases identical to TRBD2. The germline V gene has CDR1 SGHRS and CDR2 YFSETQ. With 4 bases clipped from V and 8 bases from J, the junction kept 7 bases outside the gene matches. The CDR3 covers 14 residues. CDR3 residues: CASSLSGSSDEQFF. For the CDR3, the DNA is TGCGCCAGCAGCCTTAGCGGGAGTAGCGATGAGCAGTTCTTC.

The gene calls are TRBV19 and TRBJ2-5; tentative D call: TRBD1 (6 bases). TRBJ2-7 explains the end of the DNA better; the J call may be wrong. The length of the CDR3 is 16 residues. The germline V gene has CDR1 LNHDA and CDR2 SQIVND (reference sequence). The CDR3 loop is CASSNRGSQGSNEQYF. The DNA for the CDR3 is TGTGCCAGTAGTAATAGGGGGAGTCAGGGGAGCAACGAGCAGTACTTC.

The V and J genes are TRBV29-1 and TRBJ1-1; no reliable D call. CDR1 and CDR2 from the germline V gene are SQVTM and ANQGSEA. Trimming took off 4 bases at V and 11 bases at J, with 26 bases between the two ends. There are 15 residues in the CDR3. CDR3 nucleotides: TGCAGCGTTGGTAGGGCTTCTGCGGGGAACGGATTGGCTTTCTTT. Its translation: CSVGRASAGNGLAFF.

The chain employs TRBV7-2 and TRBJ2-3; a possible D gene is TRBD1 (6 bases). Between the trimmed V and J ends, which lost 4 bases and 3 bases, there was a span of 14 bases. CDR3 length: 15 amino acids. The V gene's germline CDR1 is SGHTA and CDR2 FQGNSA. The CDR3 protein is CASSSTDSRTDTQYF. CDR3 nucleotides: TGTGCCAGCAGCTCAACGGACAGTCGTACAGATACGCAGTATTTT.

V gene TRBV25-1 combines with J gene TRBJ1-1, with D perhaps TRBD1 (6 bases). Germline CDR1 reads MGHDK; CDR2 reads SYGVNS. Trimming pared 1 base from V and 1 base from J, leaving 10 bases between. CDR3 length: 15 residues. The CDR3 DNA reads TGTGCCAGCAGTGAATGGGGGGGGCAGAACACTGAAGCTTTCTTT. This translates into CASSEWGGQNTEAFF.

The chain has TRBV9 and TRBJ2-5; 8 bases match TRBD1. Germline values: CDR1 SGDLS, CDR2 YYNGEE. There are 17 residues in the CDR3. V gave up 6 bases and J gave up 5 bases; unmatched junction bases: 18. CDR3 bases: TGTGCCAGCACCGATAACAGGGGGGAGGTAGCAAGGGAGACCCAGTACTTC. It codes for CASTDNRGEVARETQYF.

This clone was recorded a few times. The CDR3 nucleotides read TGTGCCAGCATCAGGGCCGGTACCAAAAACATTCAGTACTTC. Amino acids: CASIRAGTKNIQYF. This chain links TRBV13 with TRBJ2-4; tentatively, D is TRBD1 (5 bases). The CDR3 length is 14 residues. V was cut by 7 bases and J by 2 bases, with 12 bases left in between. Germline V gives CDR1 PRHDT, CDR2 FYEKMQ (reference sequence).

The CDR3 region has the DNA TGCGCCAGCAGCTTGGGGGGACAAGGAGCTGAAGCTTTCTTT. This translates into CASSLGGQGAEAFF. The chain recombines TRBV5-1 with TRBJ1-1; D may be TRBD1 (6 bases). The CDR3 has 14 amino acids. Germline lookup yields CDR1 SGHRS and CDR2 YFSETQ. Trimming left V 0 bases short and J 6 bases short, with 12 bases between. Variable domain in full (rest from reference TRBV5-1 and TRBJ1-1): KAGVTQTPRYLIKTRGQQVTLSCSPISGHRSVSWYQQTPGQGLQFLFEYFSETQRNKGNFPGRFSGRQFSNSRSEMNVSTLELGDSALYLCASSLGGQGAEAFFGQGTRLTVV.

The chain links TRBV15 to TRBJ2-1, with no clear D. The V and J ends lost 1 base and 7 bases respectively, with 8 bases between them. The CDR3 runs to 13 residues. Germline V gives CDR1 LNHNV, CDR2 YYDKDF (reference sequence). CDR3 protein: CATSRVYGNEQFF. CDR3 nucleotides: TGTGCCACCAGCAGAGTCTACGGGAATGAGCAGTTCTTC.

DNA of the CDR3: TGTGCCAGCAGCGTGGACGGAGGGGTGGGTACGCAGTATTTT. This gives the protein CASSVDGGVGTQYF. V and J are TRBV6-4 and TRBJ2-3; D might be TRBD2 (6 bases). Germline lookup yields CDR1 MRHNA and CDR2 SNTAGT. There are 14 residues in the CDR3. V lost 6 bases to trimming and J lost 8 bases, with 18 bases between them.

The V call is TRBV7-2, the J call TRBJ1-4; D unclear. Germline CDR1 SGHTA, CDR2 FQGNSA. The CDR3 runs 15 residues. Trimming removed 2 bases from V and 0 bases from J, with 7 bases in between. The CDR3 DNA reads as TGTGCCAGCAGCTTATCAGTGGCAACTAATGAAAAACTGTTTTTT. Protein product: CASSLSVATNEKLFF.

This chain links TRBV6-5 with TRBJ1-1, with D maybe TRBD1 (5 bases). Per germline, CDR1 MNHEY and CDR2 SVGAGI. The CDR3 runs 14 residues. The ends were cut back, 7 bases at V and 0 bases at J, with 12 bases in the middle. CDR3 coding DNA: TGTGCCAGCACCAGGGTGGGATTGAACACTGAAGCTTTCTTT. It is translated as CASTRVGLNTEAFF.

For the CDR3, the DNA is TGTGCCAGTAAGAGGGTGGCGGGGGGCACAGATACGCAGTATTTT. It yields the protein CASKRVAGGTDTQYF. The chain has TRBV19 and TRBJ2-3; 7 nucleotides line up with TRBD2. The CDR3 totals 15 residues. Germline V gene data show CDR1 as LNHDA and CDR2 as SQIVND (reference sequence). After removal of 7 bases from V and 1 base from J, the junction contained 8 bases not matched to a gene.

CDR3 nucleotide sequence: TGTGCCAGTAGCCCTTCCGGGACAGGGAATGGCTACACCTTC. Encoded protein: CASSPSGTGNGYTF. The V and J genes are TRBV19 and TRBJ1-2, with 9 nucleotides matching TRBD1. J was trimmed by 6 bases and V by 6 bases; bases with no gene match: 8. The CDR3 length is 14 residues. CDR1 is LNHDA, CDR2 SQIVND, per germline (reference sequence).

This chain joins TRBV30 and TRBJ1-5, with D hard to call. This CDR3 is 11 amino acids long. CDR1 and CDR2 from the germline V gene are GTSNPN and SVGIG (reference sequence). Trimming took off 2 bases at V and 6 bases at J, with 5 bases between the two ends. This chain's CDR3 is CAWSTGQPQHF. The CDR3 nucleotides are TGTGCCTGGAGTACCGGTCAGCCCCAGCATTTT.